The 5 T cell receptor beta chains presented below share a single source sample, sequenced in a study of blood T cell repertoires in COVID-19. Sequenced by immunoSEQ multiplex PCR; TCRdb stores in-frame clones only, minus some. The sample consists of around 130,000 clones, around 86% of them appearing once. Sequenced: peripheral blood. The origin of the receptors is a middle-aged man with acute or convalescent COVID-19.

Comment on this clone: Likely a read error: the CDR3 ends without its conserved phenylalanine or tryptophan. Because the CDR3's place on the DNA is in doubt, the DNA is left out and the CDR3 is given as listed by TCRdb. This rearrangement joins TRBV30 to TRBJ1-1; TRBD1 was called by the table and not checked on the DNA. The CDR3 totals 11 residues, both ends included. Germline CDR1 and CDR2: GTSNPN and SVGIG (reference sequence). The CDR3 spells CAWNAGTGGRL.

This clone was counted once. Here the CDR3 reads CASSLTGIQPQHF. CDR3 nucleotide sequence: TGTGCCAGTAGCCTAACAGGGATCCAGCCCCAGCATTTT. The V gene is TRBV19, the J gene TRBJ1-5, with D possibly TRBD1 on 6 matching bases. The CDR3 sequence is 13 residues long. Looked up from germline, CDR1 is LNHDA and CDR2 is SQIVND (reference sequence). V was trimmed by 6 bases and J by 7 bases, leaving 13 bases between them.

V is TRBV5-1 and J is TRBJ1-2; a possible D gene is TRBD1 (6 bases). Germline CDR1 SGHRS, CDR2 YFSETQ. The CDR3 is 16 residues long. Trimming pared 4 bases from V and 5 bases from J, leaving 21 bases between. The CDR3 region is CASSPTDSGRLYGYTF. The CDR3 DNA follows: TGCGCCAGCAGCCCTACGGACAGTGGGCGCCTTTATGGCTACACCTTC.

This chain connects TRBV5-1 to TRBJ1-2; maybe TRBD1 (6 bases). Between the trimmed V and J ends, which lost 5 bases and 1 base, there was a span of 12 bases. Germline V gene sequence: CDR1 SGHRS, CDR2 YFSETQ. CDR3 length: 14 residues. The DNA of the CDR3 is TGCGCCAGCAGTGCTGCACAGGGTAACTATGGCTACACCTTC. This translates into CASSAAQGNYGYTF.

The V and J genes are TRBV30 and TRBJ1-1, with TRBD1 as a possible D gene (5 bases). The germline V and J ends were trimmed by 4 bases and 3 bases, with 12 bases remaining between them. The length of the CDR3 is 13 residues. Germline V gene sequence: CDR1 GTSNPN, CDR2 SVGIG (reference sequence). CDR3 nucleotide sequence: TGTGCCTGGACCAAGGGGTGGGACACTGAAGCTTTCTTT. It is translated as CAWTKGWDTEAFF. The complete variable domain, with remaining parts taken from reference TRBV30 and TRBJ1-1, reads SQTIHQWPATLVQPVGSPLSLECTVEGTSNPNLYWYRQAAGRGLQLLFYSVGIGQISSEVPQNLSASRPQDRQFILSSKKLLLSDSGFYLCAWTKGWDTEAFFGQGTRLTVV.